The 32 T cell receptor beta chains below come from one sample, sequenced in a study of patients and donors after allogeneic stem cell transplantation. TCRdb passed the RT-PCR reads through MiXCR, listing each CDR3 protein once. The table lists fewer than 60,000 distinct CDR3 sequences, less than 15% of them singletons. Material for sequencing was blood, either unsorted or a sorted T cell fraction (not recorded which). The receptor set was obtained from a human donor who was either an allogeneic HSCT recipient or a stem cell or donor lymphocyte infusion donor (not recorded which). It is not recorded whose cells these are; they may come from a transplant donor.

The sample holds many counts of this clonotype. The chain carries TRBV27 and TRBJ2-7; perhaps D is TRBD1 or TRBD2 (5 bases each). The CDR3 spans 15 residues. CDR1 and CDR2 from the germline V gene are MNHEY and SMNVEV (reference sequence). V lost 4 bases and J 3 bases, leaving 16 bases between the germline ends. CDR3 sequence reads: CASSSSGTVYYEQYF. The CDR3 DNA sequence: TGTGCCAGCAGTTCATCCGGGACGGTGTACTACGAGCAGTACTTC.

The V gene is TRBV13, the J gene TRBJ2-1, with TRBD1 identical over 11 bases. Germline V gene sequence: CDR1 PRHDT, CDR2 FYEKMQ (reference sequence). V gave up 6 bases and J gave up 9 bases; unmatched junction bases: 7. The CDR3 runs 14 residues. CDR3 DNA: TGTGCCAGCAGTGGACAGGGGGCTTTCGGTGAGCAGTTCTTC. Translation gives CASSGQGAFGEQFF.

The sample holds many counts of this clonotype. The chain combines TRBV20-1 with TRBJ2-1; D call uncertain. The CDR3 runs to 14 residues. CDR1 and CDR2 from the germline V gene are DFQATT and SNEGSKA (reference sequence). Trimming removed 3 bases from V and 6 bases from J, with 15 bases in between. Here the CDR3 reads CSARRSLVGNEQFF. The CDR3 coding sequence is TGCAGTGCTAGGCGCAGCCTGGTGGGCAATGAGCAGTTCTTC.

This clonotype occurred many times. The chain couples TRBV11-2 to TRBJ1-1; D uncertain. Germline V CDR1 and CDR2: SGHAT, FQNNGV. Deletions cut 8 bases from V and 1 base from J, with 14 bases between. This CDR3 region has 14 residues. The CDR3 coding sequence is TGTGCCAGCCGCCGAGAGTTAGCGAACACTGAAGCTTTCTTT. Translating it yields CASRRELANTEAFF.

The gene calls are TRBV30 and TRBJ2-1; no clear D gene. With 3 bases removed from V and 2 bases from J, the gap between germline ends came to 8 bases. Germline V gene sequence: CDR1 GTSNPN, CDR2 SVGIG (reference sequence). The CDR3 contains 13 residues. CDR3 bases: TGTGCCTGGAGGAGGACCACCTACAATGAGCAGTTCTTC. It is translated as CAWRRTTYNEQFF.

This clonotype was seen ten or more times. The J gene is TRBJ1-5, the V gene TRBV6-5; D perhaps matches TRBD1 (6 bases). The CDR3 length is 15 residues. Trimming left V 7 bases short and J 0 bases short, with 13 bases between. Per germline, CDR1 MNHEY and CDR2 SVGAGI. Here the CDR3 reads CASKTRQDSNQPQHF. The CDR3 bases are TGTGCCAGCAAAACAAGACAGGATAGCAATCAGCCCCAGCATTTT.

In its sample, this clonotype was seen many times. The V call is TRBV20-1, the J call TRBJ1-5; D remains ambiguous. In germline, CDR1 is DFQATT, CDR2 SNEGSKA (reference sequence). Trimming removed 1 base from V and 2 bases from J, with 3 bases in between. The CDR3 runs 12 residues. The CDR3 region is CSARAGNQPQHF. CDR3 in DNA: TGCAGTGCTAGAGCGGGCAATCAGCCCCAGCATTTT.

This clonotype was observed a handful of times. V usage is TRBV7-8 and J usage is TRBJ2-1; D is unclear. CDR1 and CDR2 (germline): SGHVS, FQNEAQ. There are 13 residues in the CDR3. Trimming pared 3 bases from V and 6 bases from J, leaving 9 bases between. The CDR3 region has the DNA TGTGCCAGCAGCTTGGATGGATTCAATGAGCAGTTCTTC. It encodes CASSLDGFNEQFF.

This clonotype was counted at least ten times. The chain recombines TRBV10-3 with TRBJ1-1, with TRBD1 matching 12 bases. CDR1 is ENHRY and CDR2 is SYGVKD in the germline V gene. V shed 10 bases and J 0 bases; nucleotides not matched to a gene: 9. This CDR3 has 16 residues. CDR3 bases: TGTGCCAGCCGGGACAGGGGGCTCCGCATGAACACTGAAGCTTTCTTT. This sequence encodes CASRDRGLRMNTEAFF.

This clonotype was seen at least ten times. V and J are TRBV6-5 and TRBJ2-3; possible D gene TRBD1, 6 bases. This CDR3 has 15 amino acids. Trimming stripped 8 bases from V and 2 bases from J, with 17 bases between. CDR1 and CDR2 from the germline V gene are MNHEY and SVGAGI. The CDR3: CASLGWGQNTDTQYF. The DNA of the CDR3 is TGTGCCAGCTTAGGGTGGGGGCAAAACACAGATACGCAGTATTTT.

The J gene is TRBJ2-3, the V gene TRBV7-9, with 7 bases aligning to TRBD2. V lost 5 bases and J lost 3; bases outside the gene matches: 8. This CDR3 is built from 15 residues. Per the germline V gene, CDR1 is SEHNR and CDR2 is FQNEAQ (reference sequence). The chain's CDR3 is CASSPGGSQTDTQYF. CDR3 DNA: TGTGCCAGCAGCCCGGGGGGATCCCAAACAGATACGCAGTATTTT.

This clonotype appeared a few times. The CDR3 loop reads CASSWASGSTGTDTQYF. CDR3 sequence (DNA): TGCGCCAGCAGCTGGGCTAGCGGGAGCACCGGGACAGATACGCAGTATTTT. The rearrangement uses TRBV5-1 and TRBJ2-3; 10 bases are a match to TRBD2. Unmatched junction bases numbered 10, after V lost 3 bases and J lost 3 bases. The CDR3 contains 17 residues. Germline-derived CDR1 and CDR2 are SGHRS and YFSETQ.

The table lists this clonotype with a few counts. The chain combines TRBV29-1 with TRBJ2-1; TRBD2 matches 10 bases. The CDR3 consists of 19 residues. V shed 0 bases and J 0 bases; nucleotides not matched to a gene: 11. Germline CDR1 reads SQVTM; CDR2 reads ANQGSEA. CDR3 residues: CSVEDLPTSGPSSYNEQFF. The CDR3 nucleotides read TGCAGCGTTGAAGATCTTCCGACTAGCGGGCCTAGCTCCTACAATGAGCAGTTCTTC.

This clonotype was counted ten times or more. The chain combines TRBV15 with TRBJ1-1, with a possible D match to TRBD1 (5 bases). This CDR3 is built from 14 residues. Germline-derived CDR1 and CDR2 are LNHNV and YYDKDF (reference sequence). V lost 4 bases and J 4 bases, leaving 13 bases between the germline ends. CDR3 in amino acids: CATSIHRQGTEAFF. CDR3 coding DNA: TGTGCCACCAGCATCCATCGGCAGGGCACTGAAGCTTTCTTT.

This clonotype was seen at least ten times. The genes are TRBV25-1 and TRBJ1-1, with D uncertain. The CDR3 is 12 amino acids. CDR1 and CDR2 (germline): MGHDK, SYGVNS. V was shortened by 6 bases and J by 4 bases, with 9 bases between the two germline ends. The CDR3: CASSLGSTEAFF. The CDR3 nucleotides are TGTGCCAGCAGCCTCGGGAGCACTGAAGCTTTCTTT.

This clonotype was counted ten times or more. J is TRBJ2-1 and V is TRBV29-1, with 12 positions matching TRBD2. The germline CDR1 and CDR2 sequences are SQVTM and ANQGSEA. The CDR3 is made up of 14 amino acids. V was clipped by 6 bases and J by 12 bases; unmatched bases: 12. The CDR3 loop is CSVEGLAGPSGQFF. In DNA form, the CDR3 reads TGCAGCGTCGAGGGACTAGCGGGCCCGAGCGGGCAGTTCTTC.

Only a few counts were recorded for this clonotype. The CDR3 reads CASSLVGADEQYF. CDR3 nucleotides: TGTGCCAGCAGCTTAGTGGGCGCGGACGAGCAGTACTTC. The V call is TRBV7-9, the J call TRBJ2-7; no clear D. The V and J ends lost 1 base and 5 bases respectively, with 9 bases between them. Germline V gives CDR1 SEHNR, CDR2 FQNEAQ (reference sequence). This CDR3 is built from 13 residues.

The table lists this clonotype with a few counts. The V call is TRBV12-3 or TRBV12-4, the J call TRBJ2-2; D unresolved. The CDR3 has 14 amino acids. Between the trimmed V and J ends, which lost 4 bases and 7 bases, there was a span of 13 bases. CDR3 residues: CASSSLGYDGELFF. The DNA of the CDR3 is TGTGCCAGCAGTTCTCTAGGTTATGACGGGGAGCTGTTTTTT.

This clonotype showed up just a few times. This rearrangement joins TRBV25-1 to TRBJ2-1; D might be TRBD2 (6 bases). Trimming stripped 3 bases from V and 0 bases from J, with 12 bases between. Germline V gives CDR1 MGHDK, CDR2 SYGVNS. The CDR3 totals 16 residues. The CDR3: CASSEEAGLSYNEQFF. For the CDR3, the DNA is TGTGCCAGCAGTGAGGAAGCGGGCCTCTCCTACAATGAGCAGTTCTTC.

The chain employs TRBV5-1 and TRBJ2-1, with 11 bases fitting TRBD2. The CDR3 loop spans 15 amino acids. Germline loops: CDR1 SGHRS, CDR2 YFSETQ. V trimming: 2 bases; J trimming: 2 bases; junction bases outside the gene matches: 0. The CDR3 coding sequence is TGCGCCAGCAGCTTTAGCGGGAGGGCCTACAATGAGCAGTTCTTC. Encoded protein: CASSFSGRAYNEQFF. The variable domain in full, completed from reference TRBV5-1 and TRBJ2-1, reads KAGVTQTPRYLIKTRGQQVTLSCSPISGHRSVSWYQQTPGQGLQFLFEYFSETQRNKGNFPGRFSGRQFSNSRSEMNVSTLELGDSALYLCASSFSGRAYNEQFFGPGTRLTVL.

This rearrangement joins TRBV9 to TRBJ2-1, with TRBD2 matching over 12 bases. The CDR3 has 14 residues. Looked up from germline, CDR1 is SGDLS and CDR2 is YYNGEE. The J segment lost 9 bases and the V segment lost 3 bases, leaving 4 bases of the junction unmatched. The CDR3 region is CASSGLAGAAEQFF. The CDR3 DNA reads TGTGCCAGCAGCGGACTAGCGGGAGCGGCTGAGCAGTTCTTC.

This clonotype occurred a few times. The junction departs from the called germline gene at one end, perhaps through a read error. The chain recombines TRBV29-1 with TRBJ2-1; TRBD2 agrees at 13 bases. The CDR3 is 14 amino acids. Looked up from germline, CDR1 is SQVTM and CDR2 is ANQGSEA. The CDR3 nucleotides read TGCAGCGTTCTGAAACTACTAGCGGGAGGGCCGAGTGTCTTC. This codes for CSVLKLLAGGPSVF.

This clonotype was seen a few times. The V gene is TRBV10-3, the J gene TRBJ2-1; D possibly uses TRBD1 or TRBD2 (5 bases each). CDR1 is ENHRY, CDR2 SYGVKD, per germline. There are 12 residues in the CDR3. Trimming stripped 4 bases from V and 16 bases from J, with 17 bases between. The CDR3 sequence is CAISGSGRDEFF. The CDR3 DNA reads as TGTGCCATCAGTGGCTCCGGCCGGGACGAATTCTTC.

This clonotype was picked up a small number of times. The DNA for the CDR3 is TGTGCCAGCAGCCCAAAGCCCACATCGGGGACTGAAGCTTTCTTT. Residues: CASSPKPTSGTEAFF. This chain links TRBV11-2 with TRBJ1-1; D gene unclear. Germline-derived CDR1 and CDR2 are SGHAT and FQNNGV. The V and J ends lost 5 bases and 5 bases respectively, with 18 bases between them. The CDR3 extends over 15 amino acids.

This clonotype has a handful of counts. The chain uses TRBV12-3 or TRBV12-4 and TRBJ1-1; D is undetermined. This CDR3 region has 13 residues. Trimming cost V 5 bases and J 5 bases, with 12 bases left between them. CDR3 loop: CASSETIRTEAFF. The CDR3 DNA reads as TGTGCCAGCAGTGAGACCATTAGGACTGAAGCTTTCTTT.

This clonotype showed up many times. The chain uses TRBV10-1 and TRBJ2-1, with TRBD2 matching over 9 bases. Germline V gene sequence: CDR1 WNHNN, CDR2 SYGVQD (reference sequence). The CDR3 runs 16 residues. Losses at the gene ends were 3 bases for V and 4 bases for J; bases not matched to a gene: 7. CDR3 region: CASSESSGTLYNEQFF. The CDR3 DNA reads as TGCGCCAGCAGTGAATCTAGCGGGACTCTATACAATGAGCAGTTCTTC.

This clonotype appeared many times. The rearrangement uses TRBV29-1 and TRBJ1-1; TRBD1 agrees at 9 bases. The CDR3 totals 13 residues. J lost 4 bases, V lost 6 bases, and 6 bases had no gene match. Germline CDR1 reads SQVTM; CDR2 reads ANQGSEA. CDR3 bases: TGCAGCGTCGGGACAGGGACGGGCACTGAAGCTTTCTTT. Its translation is CSVGTGTGTEAFF. Supplemented by reference TRBV29-1 and TRBJ1-1, the full variable domain reads SAVISQKPSRDICQRGTSLTIQCQVDSQVTMMFWYRQQPGQSLTLIATANQGSEATYESGFVIDKFPISRPNLTFSTLTVSNMSPEDSSIYLCSVGTGTGTEAFFGQGTRLTVV.

With regard to this clonotype: Just one base apart from a much larger clone, this may be a read error. V and J are TRBV9 and TRBJ1-1; no firm D call. CDR1 and CDR2 from the germline V gene are SGDLS and YYNGEE. CDR3 size: 14 residues. CDR3 coding DNA: TGTGTCAGCTGGGTAAGTGAGGTTAACACTGAAGCTTTCTTT. This codes for CVSWVSEVNTEAFF.

This clonotype was seen repeatedly, ten times or more. The V call is TRBV25-1, the J call TRBJ2-4, with 9 bases aligning to TRBD2. Germline V CDR1 and CDR2: MGHDK, SYGVNS. The CDR3 runs 16 residues. The junction had 11 bases not matched to a gene; V was cut back by 11 bases and J by 0 bases. CDR3 sequence: CARRSLAGLAKNIQYF. The CDR3 bases are TGTGCCCGCCGAAGCCTAGCGGGACTAGCCAAAAACATTCAGTACTTC.

The sample holds a few counts of this clonotype. J is TRBJ1-2 and V is TRBV20-1; the match to TRBD1 covers 12 bases. Germline-derived CDR1 and CDR2 are DFQATT and SNEGSKA (reference sequence). V shed 4 bases, J shed 6 bases, and the junction held 6 bases outside the gene matches. The CDR3 contains 14 residues. The CDR3 protein is CSAKGDRGLDGYTF. The CDR3 DNA sequence: TGCAGTGCTAAGGGGGACAGGGGGCTGGATGGCTACACCTTC.

This chain links TRBV27 with TRBJ1-6, with D unresolved. V lost 3 bases to trimming and J lost 7 bases, with 4 bases between them. Germline values: CDR1 MNHEY, CDR2 SMNVEV (reference sequence). This CDR3 is 12 amino acids long. CDR3 sequence (DNA): TGTGCCAGCAGTTTCTCAAATTCACCCCTCCACTTT. This encodes CASSFSNSPLHF.

This clonotype was observed a handful of times. The chain combines TRBV29-1 with TRBJ2-7; 7 nucleotides line up with TRBD1. V lost 5 bases and J lost 2; bases outside the gene matches: 6. The CDR3 spans 13 residues. The germline V gene encodes CDR1 SQVTM and CDR2 ANQGSEA. CDR3 DNA sequence: TGCAGCGTTTATACAGGGGCAACCTACGAGCAGTACTTC. Amino acids: CSVYTGATYEQYF.